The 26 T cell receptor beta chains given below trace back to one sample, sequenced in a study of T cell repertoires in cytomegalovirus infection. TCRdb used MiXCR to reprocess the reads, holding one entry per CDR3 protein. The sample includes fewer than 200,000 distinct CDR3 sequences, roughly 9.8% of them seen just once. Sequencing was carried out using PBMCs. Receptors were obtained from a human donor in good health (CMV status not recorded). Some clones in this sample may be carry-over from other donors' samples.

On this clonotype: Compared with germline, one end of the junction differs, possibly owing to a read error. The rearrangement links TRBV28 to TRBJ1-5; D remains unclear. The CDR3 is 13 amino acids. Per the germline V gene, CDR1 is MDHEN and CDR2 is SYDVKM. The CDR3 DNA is TGTGCCAGCAGTTTCCTTAGCATTCAGCCCCAGCATTTT. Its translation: CASSFLSIQPQHF.

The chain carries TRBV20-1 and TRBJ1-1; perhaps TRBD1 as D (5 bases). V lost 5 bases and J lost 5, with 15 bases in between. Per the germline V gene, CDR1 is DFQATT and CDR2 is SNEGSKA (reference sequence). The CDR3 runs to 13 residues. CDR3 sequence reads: CSAPREGLTEAFF. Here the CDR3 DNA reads TGCAGTGCTCCCAGGGAGGGGCTTACTGAAGCTTTCTTT.

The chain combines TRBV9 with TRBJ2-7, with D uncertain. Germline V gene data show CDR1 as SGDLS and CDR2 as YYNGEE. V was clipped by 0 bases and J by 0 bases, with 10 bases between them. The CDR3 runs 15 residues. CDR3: CASSVGTASSYEQYF. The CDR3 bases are TGTGCCAGCAGCGTAGGGACCGCTAGCTCCTACGAGCAGTACTTC.

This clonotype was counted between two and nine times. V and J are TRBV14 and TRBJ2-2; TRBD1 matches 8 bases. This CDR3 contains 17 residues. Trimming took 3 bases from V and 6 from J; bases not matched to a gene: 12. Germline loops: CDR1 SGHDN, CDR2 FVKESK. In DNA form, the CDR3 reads TGTGCCAGCAGCCAGAGAAACAGGGGGTTCGGGTCCGGGGAGCTGTTTTTT. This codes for CASSQRNRGFGSGELFF.

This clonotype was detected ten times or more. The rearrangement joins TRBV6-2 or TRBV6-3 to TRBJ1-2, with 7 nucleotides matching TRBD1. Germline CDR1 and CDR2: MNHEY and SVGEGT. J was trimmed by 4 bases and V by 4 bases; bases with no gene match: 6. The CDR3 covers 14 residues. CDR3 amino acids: CASSSTGQIYGYTF. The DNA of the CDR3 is TGTGCCAGCAGTTCAACGGGACAGATCTATGGCTACACCTTC.

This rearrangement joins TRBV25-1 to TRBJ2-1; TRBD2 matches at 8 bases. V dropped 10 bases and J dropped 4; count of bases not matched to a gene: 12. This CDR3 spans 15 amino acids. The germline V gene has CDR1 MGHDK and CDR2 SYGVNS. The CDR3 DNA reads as TGTGCCACCAGCGCGGGGGGCCCTACATACAATGAGCAGTTCTTC. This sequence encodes CATSAGGPTYNEQFF.

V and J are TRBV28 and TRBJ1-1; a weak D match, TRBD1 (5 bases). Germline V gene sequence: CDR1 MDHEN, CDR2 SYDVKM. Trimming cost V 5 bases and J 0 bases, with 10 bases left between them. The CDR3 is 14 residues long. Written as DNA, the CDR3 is TGTGCCAGCAGTGAGGGACCGCTGAACACTGAAGCTTTCTTT. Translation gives CASSEGPLNTEAFF.

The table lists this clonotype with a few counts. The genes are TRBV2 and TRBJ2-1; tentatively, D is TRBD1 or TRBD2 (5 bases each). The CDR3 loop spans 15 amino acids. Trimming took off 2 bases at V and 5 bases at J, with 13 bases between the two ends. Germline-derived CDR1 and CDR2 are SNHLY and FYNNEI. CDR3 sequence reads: CASSEISGGNNEQFF. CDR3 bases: TGTGCCAGCAGTGAAATTTCTGGGGGAAACAATGAGCAGTTCTTC. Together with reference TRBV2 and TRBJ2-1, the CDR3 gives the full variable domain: EPEVTQTPSHQVTQMGQEVILRCVPISNHLYFYWYRQILGQKVEFLVSFYNNEISEKSEIFDDQFSVERPDGSNFTLKIRSTKLEDSAMYFCASSEISGGNNEQFFGPGTRLTVL.

The CDR3 nucleotides are TGTGCCAGCAGCTTAGAGGTCTTGCGTAGCTCCTACAATGAGCAGTTCTTC. It encodes CASSLEVLRSSYNEQFF. The V call is TRBV7-9, the J call TRBJ2-1, with D unresolved. Trimming shortened V by 1 base and J by 0 bases, and 13 bases separated the two germline ends. The germline gives CDR1 SEHNR, CDR2 FQNEAQ (reference sequence). The CDR3 is made up of 17 amino acids.

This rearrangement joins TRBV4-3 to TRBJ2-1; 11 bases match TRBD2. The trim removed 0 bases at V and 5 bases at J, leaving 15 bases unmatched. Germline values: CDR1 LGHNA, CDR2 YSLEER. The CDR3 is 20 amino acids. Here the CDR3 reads CASSQDLFVRGSGGDNEQFF. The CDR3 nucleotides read TGCGCCAGCAGCCAAGATCTGTTTGTGAGGGGTAGCGGGGGGGACAATGAGCAGTTCTTC.

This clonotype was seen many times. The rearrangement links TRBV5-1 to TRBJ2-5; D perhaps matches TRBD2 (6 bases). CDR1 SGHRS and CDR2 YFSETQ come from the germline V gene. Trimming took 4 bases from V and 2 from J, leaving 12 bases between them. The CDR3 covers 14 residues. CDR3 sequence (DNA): TGCGCCAGCAGCACAAACCGGGAGCAAGAGACCCAGTACTTC. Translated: CASSTNREQETQYF.

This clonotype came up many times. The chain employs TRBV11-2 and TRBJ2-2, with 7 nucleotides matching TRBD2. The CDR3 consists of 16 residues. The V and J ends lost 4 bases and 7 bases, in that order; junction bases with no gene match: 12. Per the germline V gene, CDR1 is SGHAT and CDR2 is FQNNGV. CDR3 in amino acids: CASSSGGWGGNGELFF. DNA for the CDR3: TGTGCCAGCAGCTCCGGGGGTTGGGGAGGGAACGGGGAGCTGTTTTTT.

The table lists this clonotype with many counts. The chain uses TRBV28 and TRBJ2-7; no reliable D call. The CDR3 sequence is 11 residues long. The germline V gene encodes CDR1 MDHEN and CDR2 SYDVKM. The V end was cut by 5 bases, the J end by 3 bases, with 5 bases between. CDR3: CASSPHYEQYF. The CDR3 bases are TGTGCCAGCAGTCCCCACTACGAGCAGTACTTC.

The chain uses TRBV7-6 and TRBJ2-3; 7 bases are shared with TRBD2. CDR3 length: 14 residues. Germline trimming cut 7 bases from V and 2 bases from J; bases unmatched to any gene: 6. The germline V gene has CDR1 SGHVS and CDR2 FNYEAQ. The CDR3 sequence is CASNAGVYTDTQYF. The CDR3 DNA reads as TGTGCCAGCAACGCGGGGGTTTACACAGATACGCAGTATTTT.

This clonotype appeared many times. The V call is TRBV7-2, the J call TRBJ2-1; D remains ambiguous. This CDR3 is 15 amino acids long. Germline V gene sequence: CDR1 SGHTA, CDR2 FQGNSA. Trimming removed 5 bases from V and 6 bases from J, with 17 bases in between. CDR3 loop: CASSNDGLRLNEQFF. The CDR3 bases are TGTGCCAGCAGCAACGATGGGCTACGGCTCAATGAGCAGTTCTTC.

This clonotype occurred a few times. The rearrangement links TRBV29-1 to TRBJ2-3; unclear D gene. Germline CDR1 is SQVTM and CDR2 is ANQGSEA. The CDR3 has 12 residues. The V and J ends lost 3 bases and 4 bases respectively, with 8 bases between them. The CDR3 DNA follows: TGCAGCGTTGAGATCACCCCAGATACGCAGTATTTT. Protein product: CSVEITPDTQYF.

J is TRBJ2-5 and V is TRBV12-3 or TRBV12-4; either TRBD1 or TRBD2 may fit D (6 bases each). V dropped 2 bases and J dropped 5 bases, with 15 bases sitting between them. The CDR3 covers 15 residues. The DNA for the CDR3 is TGTGCCAGCAGTTTATCCGGGGGCTATGTCGAGACCCAGTACTTC. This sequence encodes CASSLSGGYVETQYF.

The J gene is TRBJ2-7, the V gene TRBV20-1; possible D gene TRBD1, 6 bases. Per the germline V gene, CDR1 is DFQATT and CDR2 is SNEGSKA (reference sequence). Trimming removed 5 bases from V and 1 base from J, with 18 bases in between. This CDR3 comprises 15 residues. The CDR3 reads CSAPTMNRASYEQYF. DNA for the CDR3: TGCAGTGCTCCTACCATGAACAGGGCATCCTACGAGCAGTACTTC.

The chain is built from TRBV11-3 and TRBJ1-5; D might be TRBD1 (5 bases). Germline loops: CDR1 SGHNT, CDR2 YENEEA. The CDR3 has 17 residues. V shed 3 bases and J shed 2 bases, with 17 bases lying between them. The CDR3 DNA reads TGTGCCAGCAGCTTTATATCCCCATGGGGGGGCAATCAGCCCCAGCATTTT. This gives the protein CASSFISPWGGNQPQHF.

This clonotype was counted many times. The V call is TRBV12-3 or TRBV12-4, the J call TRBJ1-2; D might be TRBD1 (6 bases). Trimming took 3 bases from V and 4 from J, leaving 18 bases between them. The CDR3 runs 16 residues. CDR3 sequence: CASSLIGGAPGYGYTF. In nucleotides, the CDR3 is TGTGCCAGCAGTTTGATAGGGGGGGCGCCCGGCTATGGCTACACCTTC.

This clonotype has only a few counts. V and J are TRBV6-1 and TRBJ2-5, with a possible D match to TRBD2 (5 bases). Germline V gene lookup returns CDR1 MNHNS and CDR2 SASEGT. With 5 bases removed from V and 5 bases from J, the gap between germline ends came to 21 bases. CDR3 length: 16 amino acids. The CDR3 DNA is TGTGCCAGCAGTTTGGGCGTGCGGGCAAGTGGGGAGACCCAGTACTTC. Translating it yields CASSLGVRASGETQYF.

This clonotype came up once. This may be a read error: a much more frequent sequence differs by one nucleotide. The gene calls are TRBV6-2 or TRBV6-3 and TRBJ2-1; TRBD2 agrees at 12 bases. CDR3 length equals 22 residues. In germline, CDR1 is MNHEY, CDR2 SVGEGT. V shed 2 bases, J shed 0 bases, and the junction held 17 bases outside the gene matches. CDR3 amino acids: CASSYPDSPRLAGALSYNEQFF. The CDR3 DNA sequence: TGTGCCAGCAGTTACCCGGATTCACCGCGACTAGCGGGGGCCCTCTCCTACAATGAGCAGTTCTTC.

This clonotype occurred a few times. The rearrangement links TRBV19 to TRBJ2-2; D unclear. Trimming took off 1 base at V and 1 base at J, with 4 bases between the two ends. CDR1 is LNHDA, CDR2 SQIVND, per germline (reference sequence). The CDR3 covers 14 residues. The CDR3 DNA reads TGTGCCAGTAGTATAGTATGGAACACCGGGGAGCTGTTTTTT. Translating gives CASSIVWNTGELFF. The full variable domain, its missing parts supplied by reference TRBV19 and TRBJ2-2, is DGGITQSPKYLFRKEGQNVTLSCEQNLNHDAMYWYRQDPGQGLRLIYYSQIVNDFQKGDIAEGYSVSREKKESFPLTVTSAQKNPTAFYLCASSIVWNTGELFFGEGSRLTVL.

The CDR3, as DNA: TGTGCCAGCAGCTTGGAGGGCAAAGGGGGGGCCAAAAACATTCAGTACTTC. Residues: CASSLEGKGGAKNIQYF. The chain carries TRBV5-5 and TRBJ2-4; D is possibly TRBD1 or TRBD2 (6 bases each). Trimming took off 0 bases at V and 1 base at J, with 14 bases between the two ends. CDR3 length equals 17 residues. In germline, CDR1 is SGHKS, CDR2 YYEKEE (reference sequence).

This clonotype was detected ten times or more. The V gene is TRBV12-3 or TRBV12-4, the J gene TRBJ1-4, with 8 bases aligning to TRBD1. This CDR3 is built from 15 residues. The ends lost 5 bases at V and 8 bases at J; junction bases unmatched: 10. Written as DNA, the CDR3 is TGTGCCAGCAGTCCCCGGACAGGGTCTTCGGAAAAACTGTTTTTT. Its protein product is CASSPRTGSSEKLFF.

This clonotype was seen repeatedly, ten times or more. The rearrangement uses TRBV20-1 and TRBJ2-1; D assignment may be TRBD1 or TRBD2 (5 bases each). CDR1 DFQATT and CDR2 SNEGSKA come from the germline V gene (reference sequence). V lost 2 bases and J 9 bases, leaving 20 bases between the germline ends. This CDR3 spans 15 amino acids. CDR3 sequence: CSARFPSGDASEQFF. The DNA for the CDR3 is TGCAGTGCTAGATTCCCCTCCGGGGACGCCTCTGAGCAGTTCTTC.